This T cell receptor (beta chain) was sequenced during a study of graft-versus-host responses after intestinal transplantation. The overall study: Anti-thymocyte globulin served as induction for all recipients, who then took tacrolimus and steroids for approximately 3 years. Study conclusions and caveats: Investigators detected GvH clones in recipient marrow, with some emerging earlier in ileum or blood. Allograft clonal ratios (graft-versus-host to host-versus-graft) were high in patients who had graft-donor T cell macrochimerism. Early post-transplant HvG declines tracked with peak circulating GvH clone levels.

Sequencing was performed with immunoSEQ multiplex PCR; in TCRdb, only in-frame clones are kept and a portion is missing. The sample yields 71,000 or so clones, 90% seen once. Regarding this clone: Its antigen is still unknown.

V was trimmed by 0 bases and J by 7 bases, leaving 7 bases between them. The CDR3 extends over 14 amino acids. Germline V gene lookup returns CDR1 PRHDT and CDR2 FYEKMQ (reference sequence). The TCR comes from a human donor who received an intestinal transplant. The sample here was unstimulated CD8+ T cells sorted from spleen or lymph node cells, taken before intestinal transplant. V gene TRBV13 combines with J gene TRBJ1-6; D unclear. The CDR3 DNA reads TGTGCCAGCAGCTTAGGGGGCAGCAATTCACCCCTCCACTTT. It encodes CASSLGGSNSPLHF.